The entry that follows covers one T cell receptor (beta chain) sequence. The sample comes from a study of blood T cell repertoires in COVID-19. Study at large: COVID-19 samples, acute and convalescent, were from the United States, Italy and Spain. T cells, B-cell-depleted T cells, or PBMCs provided the cDNA or gDNA that served as material.

Authors' processing steps: From reference gene primer amplification, estimates of nucleated cell counts were derived. Only in-frame clones appear in the TCRdb table, and some are missing; sequencing was by immunoSEQ multiplex PCR. The DNA gave D and trimming, while V, J and clone size come from that table. The sample consists of 100,000 to 150,000 clones, approximately 82% of them appearing once. The sequenced sample was peripheral blood. The sequence was collected from a man aged 80 or over with active or convalescent COVID-19.

The CDR3 coding sequence is TGTGCCAGCAGTTCGGGACACGAAACTTACAATGAGCAGTTCTTC. Translating it yields CASSSGHETYNEQFF. The chain is built from TRBV28 and TRBJ2-1, with D possibly matching TRBD1 (6 bases). V was trimmed by 4 bases and J by 4 bases, leaving 14 bases between them. Germline loops: CDR1 MDHEN, CDR2 SYDVKM. The CDR3 length is 15 residues.